The 24 T cell receptor beta chains presented below share a single source sample, sequenced in a study of blood T cell repertoires in COVID-19. The method was immunoSEQ multiplex PCR; TCRdb's version includes in-frame clones alone and lacks a portion of them. The sample consists of about 260,000 clones, about nine tenths of them appearing once. The material sequenced was peripheral blood. These receptors all stem from a middle-aged man with active or convalescent COVID-19.

V is TRBV6-5 and J is TRBJ1-4; the D is unclear. CDR1 MNHEY and CDR2 SVGAGI come from the germline V gene. V dropped 10 bases and J dropped 8 bases, with 17 bases sitting between them. The CDR3 is 13 amino acids. DNA for the CDR3: TGTGCCATCGGTCGGGGAGTAGGCGAAAAACTGTTTTTT. Translating gives CAIGRGVGEKLFF.

The gene calls are TRBV12-3 or TRBV12-4 and TRBJ2-5; D call uncertain. Trimming left V 1 base short and J 5 bases short, with 5 bases between. The CDR3 is 12 amino acids. The CDR3 is CASSLDTETQYF. The CDR3 nucleotides read TGTGCCAGCAGTTTAGACACCGAGACCCAGTACTTC.

The chain employs TRBV6-1 and TRBJ1-3, with D possibly TRBD1 on 5 matching bases. The CDR3 is 14 residues long. V was cut by 2 bases and J by 2 bases, with 7 bases left in between. Germline V CDR1 and CDR2: MNHNS, SASEGT. The CDR3 loop is CASSEQGTGNTIYF. DNA for the CDR3: TGTGCCAGCAGTGAACAGGGAACTGGAAACACCATATATTTT.

The V call is TRBV21-1, the J call TRBJ1-1; TRBD1 was called by the table and not checked on the DNA. TRBV21-1 is described as a pseudogene. This CDR3 has 14 amino acids. Here the CDR3 reads CASGTGKGHTEAFF. The CDR3 DNA reads TGTGCCAGCGGGACAGGGAAGGGGCACACTGAAGCTTTCTTT.

Details on this clone: The sample has other DNA sequences that encode this CDR3 too. The chain couples TRBV14 to TRBJ2-7; D perhaps matches TRBD1 (6 bases). CDR3 length equals 11 residues. Between the trimmed V and J ends, which lost 2 bases and 7 bases, there was a span of 6 bases. Germline values: CDR1 SGHDN, CDR2 FVKESK. Here the CDR3 DNA reads TGTGCCAGCAGCCAAAGGGGGGAGCAGTACTTC. Translating it yields CASSQRGEQYF.

V and J are TRBV25-1 and TRBJ1-4; D is unclear. Deletions cut 2 bases from V and 4 bases from J, with 5 bases between. Germline-derived CDR1 and CDR2 are MGHDK and SYGVNS. This CDR3 has 13 amino acids. The chain's CDR3 is CASSEQDNEKLFF. Written as DNA, the CDR3 is TGTGCCAGCAGTGAACAGGATAATGAAAAACTGTTTTTT. Drawing the rest from reference TRBV25-1 and TRBJ1-4, the complete variable domain is EADIYQTPRYLVIGTGKKITLECSQTMGHDKMYWYQQDPGMELHLIHYSYGVNSTEKGDLSSESTVSRIRTEHFPLTLESARPSHTSQYLCASSEQDNEKLFFGSGTQLSVL.

This sequence joins TRBV4-1 and TRBJ2-2; TRBD2 matches at 11 bases. This CDR3 has 16 residues. CDR1 is MGHRA and CDR2 is YSYEKL in the germline V gene. V trimming: 4 bases; J trimming: 4 bases; junction bases outside the gene matches: 5. CDR3 residues: CASSPKLAGGTGELFF. The CDR3 DNA reads as TGCGCCAGCAGCCCAAAGCTAGCGGGGGGCACCGGGGAGCTGTTTTTT.

This chain joins TRBV28 and TRBJ2-1, with TRBD2 identical over 14 bases. Germline V gene data show CDR1 as MDHEN and CDR2 as SYDVKM. This CDR3 is 18 amino acids long. J gave up 5 bases and V 7 bases, and 13 bases lay outside the gene matches. The DNA for the CDR3 is TGTGCCAGCACCGCCCTAAGACTAGCGGGGGGGCTCCACAATGAGCAGTTCTTC. Amino acids: CASTALRLAGGLHNEQFF.

Concerning this clone: This sample includes further DNA sequences coding for the same CDR3. This chain connects TRBV9 to TRBJ2-5; 8 bases line up with TRBD2. The CDR3 contains 15 residues. CDR1 and CDR2 (germline): SGDLS, YYNGEE. Trimming took 0 bases from V and 2 from J; bases not matched to a gene: 3. CDR3 region: CASSVAGGPQETQYF. For the CDR3, the DNA is TGTGCCAGCAGCGTAGCGGGAGGGCCGCAAGAGACCCAGTACTTC.

J is TRBJ2-3 and V is TRBV14; tentative D call: TRBD2 (6 bases). Trimming cost V 7 bases and J 6 bases, with 23 bases left between them. Per germline, CDR1 SGHDN and CDR2 FVKESK. The CDR3 length is 16 residues. For the CDR3, the DNA is TGTGCCAGCATCAGGCCCCCGGGACTCTTGCCTGATACGCAGTATTTT. This codes for CASIRPPGLLPDTQYF. Supplemented by reference TRBV14 and TRBJ2-3, the full variable domain reads EAGVTQFPSHSVIEKGQTVTLRCDPISGHDNLYWYRRVMGKEIKFLLHFVKESKQDESGMPNNRFLAERTGGTYSTLKVQPAELEDSGVYFCASIRPPGLLPDTQYFGPGTRLTVL.

The chain joins TRBV11-3 to TRBJ2-3; D not resolved. From germline, CDR1 is SGHNT and CDR2 YENEEA. The V end lost 3 bases, the J end lost 6 bases, and 4 bases lay between the germline ends. This CDR3 is 11 amino acids long. DNA for the CDR3: TGTGCCAGCAGCTTTTATGATACGCAGTATTTT. This gives the protein CASSFYDTQYF.

The CDR3 loop reads CASSQDAGRDFTDTQYF. The DNA of the CDR3 is TGCGCCAGCAGCCAAGACGCCGGCCGGGACTTCACAGATACGCAGTATTTT. The chain carries TRBV4-1 and TRBJ2-3; possibly TRBD2 for D (6 bases). Germline V CDR1 and CDR2: MGHRA, YSYEKL. Trimming cost V 0 bases and J 2 bases, with 15 bases left between them. The CDR3 loop spans 17 amino acids.

The V gene is TRBV19, the J gene TRBJ1-5; TRBD1 aligns across 10 bases. This CDR3 has 15 amino acids. Germline loops: CDR1 LNHDA, CDR2 SQIVND (reference sequence). Germline trimming cut 1 base from V and 4 bases from J; bases unmatched to any gene: 1. Here the CDR3 reads CASSIGDRGNQPQHF. In DNA form, the CDR3 reads TGTGCCAGTAGTATAGGGGACAGGGGAAATCAGCCCCAGCATTTT.

The chain joins TRBV6-5 to TRBJ1-5; tentative D call: TRBD1 (5 bases). The CDR3 has 13 residues. The V and J ends lost 8 bases and 4 bases respectively, with 12 bases between them. CDR1 MNHEY and CDR2 SVGAGI come from the germline V gene. The chain's CDR3 is CASDGAVNQPQHF. The CDR3 nucleotides read TGTGCCAGCGATGGGGCAGTAAATCAGCCCCAGCATTTT.

The genes are TRBV27 and TRBJ1-1, with TRBD1 identical over 8 bases. Germline CDR1 is MNHEY and CDR2 is SMNVEV (reference sequence). The CDR3 is 17 residues long. V shed 0 bases and J 0 bases; nucleotides not matched to a gene: 6. Written as DNA, the CDR3 is TGTGCCAGCAGTTTATCCCCTCGGACAGGGTTGAACACTGAAGCTTTCTTT. Protein: CASSLSPRTGLNTEAFF.

V and J are TRBV24-1 and TRBJ2-2, with TRBD2 identical over 9 bases. The V segment lost 4 bases and the J segment 5 bases; nucleotides outside the gene matches: 13. This CDR3 has 18 residues. Germline CDR1 KGHDR, CDR2 SFDVKD. CDR3 in DNA: TGTGCCACCAGTGACAAACCGGGACTAGCTGGGGGAACCGGGGAGCTGTTTTTT. Protein sequence: CATSDKPGLAGGTGELFF.

V and J are TRBV28 and TRBJ1-5; D call uncertain. Germline CDR1 MDHEN, CDR2 SYDVKM. The CDR3 loop spans 14 amino acids. V shed 7 bases and J shed 0 bases, with 10 bases lying between them. The CDR3 loop reads CASMWGGSNQPQHF. The DNA of the CDR3 is TGTGCCAGCATGTGGGGAGGTAGCAATCAGCCCCAGCATTTT. The full variable domain, completed using reference TRBV28 and TRBJ1-5, is DVKVTQSSRYLVKRTGEKVFLECVQDMDHENMFWYRQDPGLGLRLIYFSYDVKMKEKGDIPEGYSVSREKKERFSLILESASTNQTSMYLCASMWGGSNQPQHFGDGTRLSIL.

The rearrangement uses TRBV5-1 and TRBJ1-1; a weak D match, TRBD1 (5 bases). This CDR3 is 13 amino acids long. Germline V gene lookup returns CDR1 SGHRS and CDR2 YFSETQ. Trimming left V 7 bases short and J 2 bases short, with 12 bases between. CDR3 protein: CASAAGGNTEAFF. Here the CDR3 DNA reads TGCGCCAGCGCCGCGGGGGGAAACACTGAAGCTTTCTTT. Filled out from reference TRBV5-1 and TRBJ1-1, the complete variable domain reads KAGVTQTPRYLIKTRGQQVTLSCSPISGHRSVSWYQQTPGQGLQFLFEYFSETQRNKGNFPGRFSGRQFSNSRSEMNVSTLELGDSALYLCASAAGGNTEAFFGQGTRLTVV.

This chain links TRBV6-5 with TRBJ2-1; a possible D gene is TRBD2 (6 bases). The germline V gene encodes CDR1 MNHEY and CDR2 SVGAGI. V lost 0 bases and J 7 bases, leaving 13 bases between the germline ends. The CDR3 has 15 amino acids. In nucleotides, the CDR3 is TGTGCCAGCAGTTACTCGAATCCGGGGGTGAATGAGCAGTTCTTC. As protein: CASSYSNPGVNEQFF.

This rearrangement joins TRBV10-1 to TRBJ2-3; perhaps TRBD1 as D (5 bases). Per the germline V gene, CDR1 is WNHNN and CDR2 is SYGVQD (reference sequence). Between the trimmed V and J ends, which lost 3 bases and 2 bases, there was a span of 12 bases. CDR3 length: 15 residues. The CDR3: CASSDVAGFTDTQYF. DNA for the CDR3: TGCGCCAGCAGTGATGTGGCAGGGTTCACAGATACGCAGTATTTT.

This sequence joins TRBV12-3 or TRBV12-4 and TRBJ2-1, with 7 nucleotides matching TRBD2. With 6 bases clipped from V and 8 bases from J, the junction kept 4 bases outside the gene matches. This CDR3 is built from 12 residues. The CDR3 region is CASRLTSYEQFF. The CDR3 coding sequence is TGTGCCAGCAGACTGACTAGCTATGAGCAGTTCTTC.

The sample holds many counts of this clone. The rearrangement uses TRBV11-2 and TRBJ2-1; 7 bases line up with TRBD2. Germline trimming cut 0 bases from V and 0 bases from J; bases unmatched to any gene: 2. Germline V gene lookup returns CDR1 SGHAT and CDR2 FQNNGV. There are 16 residues in the CDR3. The chain's CDR3 is CASSLDAGVSYNEQFF. The DNA for the CDR3 is TGTGCCAGCAGCTTAGATGCGGGGGTCTCCTACAATGAGCAGTTCTTC. Variable domain in full (rest from reference TRBV11-2 and TRBJ2-1): EAGVAQSPRYKIIEKRQSVAFWCNPISGHATLYWYQQILGQGPKLLIQFQNNGVVDDSQLPKDRFSAERLKGVDSTLKIQPAKLEDSAVYLCASSLDAGVSYNEQFFGPGTRLTVL.

The chain couples TRBV12-3 or TRBV12-4 to TRBJ1-2; the D gene is possibly TRBD1 (6 bases). Between the trimmed V and J ends, which lost 4 bases and 7 bases, there was a span of 13 bases. The CDR3 has 13 residues. CDR3 protein: CASSSSTGRGYTF. The CDR3 region has the DNA TGTGCCAGCAGTTCCTCGACAGGACGTGGCTACACCTTC.

The V gene is TRBV5-1, the J gene TRBJ2-4; D gene unclear. V dropped 0 bases and J dropped 6 bases, with 7 bases sitting between them. This CDR3 contains 13 residues. CDR1 and CDR2 (germline): SGHRS, YFSETQ. The CDR3 sequence is CASSLGSGNIQYF. The CDR3, as DNA: TGCGCCAGCAGCTTGGGGTCCGGAAACATTCAGTACTTC.